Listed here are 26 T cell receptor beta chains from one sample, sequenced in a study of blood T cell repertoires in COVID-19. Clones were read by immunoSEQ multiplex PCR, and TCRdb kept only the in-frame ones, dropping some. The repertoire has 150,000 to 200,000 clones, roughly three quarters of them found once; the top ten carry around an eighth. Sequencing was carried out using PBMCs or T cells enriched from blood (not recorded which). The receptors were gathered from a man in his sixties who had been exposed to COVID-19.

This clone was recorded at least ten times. The chain's CDR3 is CAISVQGRNTEAFF. The CDR3 bases are TGTGCCATCAGTGTACAGGGGCGGAACACTGAAGCTTTCTTT. The V gene is TRBV10-3, the J gene TRBJ1-1; 7 bases line up with TRBD1. With 4 bases clipped from V and 1 base from J, the junction kept 3 bases outside the gene matches. CDR3 size: 14 residues. Looked up from germline, CDR1 is ENHRY and CDR2 is SYGVKD.

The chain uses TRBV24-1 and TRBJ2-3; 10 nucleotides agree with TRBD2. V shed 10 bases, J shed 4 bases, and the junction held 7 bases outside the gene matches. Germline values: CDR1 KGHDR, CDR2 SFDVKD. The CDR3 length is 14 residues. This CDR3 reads CATRSSGSADTQYF. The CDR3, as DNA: TGTGCCACACGATCTAGCGGGAGCGCAGATACGCAGTATTTT.

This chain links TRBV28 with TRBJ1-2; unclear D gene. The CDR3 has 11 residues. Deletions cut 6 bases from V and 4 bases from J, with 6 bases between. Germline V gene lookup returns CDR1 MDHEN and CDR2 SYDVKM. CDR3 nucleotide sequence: TGTGCCAGCAGCCTGCGCTATGGCTACACCTTC. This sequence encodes CASSLRYGYTF.

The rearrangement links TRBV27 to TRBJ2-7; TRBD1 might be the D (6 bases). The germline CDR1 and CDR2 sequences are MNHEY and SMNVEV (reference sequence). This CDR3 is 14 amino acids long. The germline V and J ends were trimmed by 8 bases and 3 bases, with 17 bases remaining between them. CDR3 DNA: TGTGCCAGCCGACTAACTTACAGGGACTACGAGCAGTACTTC. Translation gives CASRLTYRDYEQYF.

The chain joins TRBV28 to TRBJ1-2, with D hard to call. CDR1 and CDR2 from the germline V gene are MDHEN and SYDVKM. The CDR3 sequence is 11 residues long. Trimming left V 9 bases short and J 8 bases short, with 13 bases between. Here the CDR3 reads CASTTFGGYTF. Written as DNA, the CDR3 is TGTGCCAGTACTACCTTTGGGGGCTACACCTTC.

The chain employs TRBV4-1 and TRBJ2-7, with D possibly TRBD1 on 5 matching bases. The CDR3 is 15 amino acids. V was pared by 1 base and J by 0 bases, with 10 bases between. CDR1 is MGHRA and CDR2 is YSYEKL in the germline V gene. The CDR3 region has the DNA TGCGCCAGCAGCCAAGCGTCAGGGTCCTCCTACGAGCAGTACTTC. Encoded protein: CASSQASGSSYEQYF.

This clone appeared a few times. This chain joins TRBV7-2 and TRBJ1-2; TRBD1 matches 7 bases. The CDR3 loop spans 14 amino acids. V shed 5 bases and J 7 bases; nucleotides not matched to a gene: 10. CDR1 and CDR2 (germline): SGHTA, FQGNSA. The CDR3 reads CASSPRQGNVGYTF. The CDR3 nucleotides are TGTGCCAGCAGCCCCCGACAGGGAAATGTTGGCTACACCTTC.

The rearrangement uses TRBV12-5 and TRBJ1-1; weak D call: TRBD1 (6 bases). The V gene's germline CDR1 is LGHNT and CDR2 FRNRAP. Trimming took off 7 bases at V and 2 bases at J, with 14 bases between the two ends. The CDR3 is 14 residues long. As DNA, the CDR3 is TGTGCTAGTGAGGGGGGGTTCAGAAACACTGAAGCTTTCTTT. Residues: CASEGGFRNTEAFF. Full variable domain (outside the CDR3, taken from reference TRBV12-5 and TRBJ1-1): DARVTQTPRHKVTEMGQEVTMRCQPILGHNTVFWYRQTMMQGLELLAYFRNRAPLDDSGMPKDRFSAEMPDATLATLKIQPSEPRDSAVYFCASEGGFRNTEAFFGQGTRLTVV.

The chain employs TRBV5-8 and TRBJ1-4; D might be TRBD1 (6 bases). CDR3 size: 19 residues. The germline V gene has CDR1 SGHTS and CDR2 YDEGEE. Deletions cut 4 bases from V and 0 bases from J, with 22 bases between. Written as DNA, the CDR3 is TGTGCCAGCAGCCTCGGGACGGGGACATTAGTTGCAACTAATGAAAAACTGTTTTTT. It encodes CASSLGTGTLVATNEKLFF.

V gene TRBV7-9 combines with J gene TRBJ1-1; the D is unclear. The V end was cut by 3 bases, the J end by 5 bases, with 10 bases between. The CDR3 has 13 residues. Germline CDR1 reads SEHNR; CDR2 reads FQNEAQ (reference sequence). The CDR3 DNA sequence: TGTGCCAGCAGCTTTCAGTTCGATACTGAAGCTTTCTTT. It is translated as CASSFQFDTEAFF.

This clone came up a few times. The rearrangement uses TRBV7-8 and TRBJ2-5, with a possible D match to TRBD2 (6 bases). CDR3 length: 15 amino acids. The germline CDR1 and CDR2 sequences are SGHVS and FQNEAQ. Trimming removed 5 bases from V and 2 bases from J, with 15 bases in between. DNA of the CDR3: TGTGCCAGCAGCGAAAGATATAGCGGTCAAGAGACCCAGTACTTC. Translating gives CASSERYSGQETQYF.

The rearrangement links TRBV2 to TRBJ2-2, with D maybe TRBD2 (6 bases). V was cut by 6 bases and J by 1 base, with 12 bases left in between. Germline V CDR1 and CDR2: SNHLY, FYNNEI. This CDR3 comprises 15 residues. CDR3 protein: CASRGGTMNTGELFF. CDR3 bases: TGTGCCAGCAGGGGAGGCACAATGAACACCGGGGAGCTGTTTTTT.

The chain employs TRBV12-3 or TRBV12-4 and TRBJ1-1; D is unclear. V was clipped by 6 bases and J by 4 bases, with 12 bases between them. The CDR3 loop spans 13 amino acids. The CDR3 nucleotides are TGTGCCAGCAGCACTACCTCGGGCACTGAAGCTTTCTTT. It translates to CASSTTSGTEAFF.

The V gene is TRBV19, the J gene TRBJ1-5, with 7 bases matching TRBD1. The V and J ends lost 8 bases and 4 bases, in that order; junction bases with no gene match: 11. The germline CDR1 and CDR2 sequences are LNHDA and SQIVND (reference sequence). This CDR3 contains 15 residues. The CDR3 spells CASHEVGRGNQPQHF. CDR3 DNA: TGTGCCAGTCATGAGGTCGGCAGGGGGAATCAGCCCCAGCATTTT.

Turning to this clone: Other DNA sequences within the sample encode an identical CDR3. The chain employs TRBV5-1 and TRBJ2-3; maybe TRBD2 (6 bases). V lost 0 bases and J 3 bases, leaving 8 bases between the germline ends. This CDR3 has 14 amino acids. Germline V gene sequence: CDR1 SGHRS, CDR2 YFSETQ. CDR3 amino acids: CASSLDAGTDTQYF. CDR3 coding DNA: TGCGCCAGCAGCTTGGATGCGGGGACAGATACGCAGTATTTT.

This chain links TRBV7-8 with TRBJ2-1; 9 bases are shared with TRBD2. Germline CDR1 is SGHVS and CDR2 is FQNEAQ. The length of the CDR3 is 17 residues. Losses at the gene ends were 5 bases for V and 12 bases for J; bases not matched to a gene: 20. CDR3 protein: CASSQITGTSFLFSQFF. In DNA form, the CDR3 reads TGTGCCAGCAGCCAGATAACCGGGACTAGCTTTCTTTTCTCGCAGTTCTTC.

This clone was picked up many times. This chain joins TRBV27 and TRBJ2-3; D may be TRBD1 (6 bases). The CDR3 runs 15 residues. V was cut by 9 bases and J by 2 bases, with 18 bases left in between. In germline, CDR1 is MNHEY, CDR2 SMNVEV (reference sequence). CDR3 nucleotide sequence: TGTGCCAGTCGTGAATTCAGGGGTCTCACAGATACGCAGTATTTT. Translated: CASREFRGLTDTQYF.

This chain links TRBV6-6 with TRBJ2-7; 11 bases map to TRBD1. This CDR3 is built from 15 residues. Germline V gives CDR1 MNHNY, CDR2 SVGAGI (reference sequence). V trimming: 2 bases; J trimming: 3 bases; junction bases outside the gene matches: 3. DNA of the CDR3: TGTGCCAGCAGTTACCTGGGACAGGGGGACTACGAGCAGTACTTC. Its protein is CASSYLGQGDYEQYF.

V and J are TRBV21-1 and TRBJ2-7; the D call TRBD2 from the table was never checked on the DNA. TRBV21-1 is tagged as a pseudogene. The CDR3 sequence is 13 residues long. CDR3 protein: CASSQGGPHGQYF. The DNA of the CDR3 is TGTGCCAGCAGCCAAGGAGGCCCCCACGGGCAGTACTTC.

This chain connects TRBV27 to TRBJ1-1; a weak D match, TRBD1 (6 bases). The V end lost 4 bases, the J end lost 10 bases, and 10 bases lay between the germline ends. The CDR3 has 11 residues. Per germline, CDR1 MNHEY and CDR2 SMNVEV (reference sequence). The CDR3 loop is CASSSTGRAFF. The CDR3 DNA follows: TGTGCCAGCAGTTCTACAGGGCGAGCTTTCTTT.

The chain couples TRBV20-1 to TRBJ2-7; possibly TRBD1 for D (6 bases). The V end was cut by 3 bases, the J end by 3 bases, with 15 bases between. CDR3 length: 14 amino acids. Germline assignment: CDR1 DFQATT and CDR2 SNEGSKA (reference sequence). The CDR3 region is CSASMTGFSYEQYF. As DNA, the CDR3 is TGCAGTGCTAGTATGACAGGTTTTAGCTACGAGCAGTACTTC.

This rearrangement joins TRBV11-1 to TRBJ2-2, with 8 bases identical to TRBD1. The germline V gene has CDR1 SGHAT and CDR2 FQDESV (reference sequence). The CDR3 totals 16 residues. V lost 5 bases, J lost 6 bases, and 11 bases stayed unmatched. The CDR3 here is CASSGRTGSDPGELFF. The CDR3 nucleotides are TGTGCCAGCAGCGGACGGACAGGGTCGGATCCCGGGGAGCTGTTTTTT.

The CDR3 nucleotides are TGCGCCAGCAGCGCGTTCGGACAGGGGGTCACTTACGAGCAGTACTTC. Protein: CASSAFGQGVTYEQYF. The rearrangement uses TRBV5-1 and TRBJ2-7; 10 nucleotides match TRBD1. Trimming at V came to 4 bases and at J to 4 bases, leaving 11 bases not matched to a gene. Germline V gene sequence: CDR1 SGHRS, CDR2 YFSETQ. CDR3 size: 16 residues.

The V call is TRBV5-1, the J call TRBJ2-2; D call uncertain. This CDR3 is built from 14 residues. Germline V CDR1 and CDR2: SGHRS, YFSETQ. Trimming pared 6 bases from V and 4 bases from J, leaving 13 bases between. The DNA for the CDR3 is TGCGCCAGCAACCATTTTGGGCCCACCGGGGAGCTGTTTTTT. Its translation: CASNHFGPTGELFF.

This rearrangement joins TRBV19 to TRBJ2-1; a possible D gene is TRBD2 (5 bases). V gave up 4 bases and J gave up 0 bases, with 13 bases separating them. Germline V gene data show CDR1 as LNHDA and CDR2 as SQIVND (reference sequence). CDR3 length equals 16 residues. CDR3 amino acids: CASSNPSTSSYNEQFF. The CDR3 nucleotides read TGTGCCAGTAGTAACCCTAGCACGAGCTCCTACAATGAGCAGTTCTTC.

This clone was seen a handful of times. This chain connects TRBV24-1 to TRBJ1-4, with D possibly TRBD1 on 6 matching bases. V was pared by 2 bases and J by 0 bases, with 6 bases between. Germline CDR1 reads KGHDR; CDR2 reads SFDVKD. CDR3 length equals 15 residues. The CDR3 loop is CATSDSGATNEKLFF. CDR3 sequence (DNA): TGTGCCACCAGTGATTCAGGGGCAACTAATGAAAAACTGTTTTTT.